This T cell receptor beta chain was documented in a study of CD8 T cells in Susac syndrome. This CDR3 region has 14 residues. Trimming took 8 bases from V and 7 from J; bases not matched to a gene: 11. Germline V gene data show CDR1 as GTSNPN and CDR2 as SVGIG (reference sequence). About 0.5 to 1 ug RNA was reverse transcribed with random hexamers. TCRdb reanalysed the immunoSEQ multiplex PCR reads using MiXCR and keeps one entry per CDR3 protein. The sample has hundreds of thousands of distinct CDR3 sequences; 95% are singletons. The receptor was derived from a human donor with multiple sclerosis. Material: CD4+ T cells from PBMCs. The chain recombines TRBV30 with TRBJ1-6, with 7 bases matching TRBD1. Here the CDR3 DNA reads TGTGCCGGAGCCCTACAGGGGAACAATTCACCCCTCCACTTT. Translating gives CAGALQGNNSPLHF.